The 25 T cell receptor beta chains below come from one sample, sequenced in a study of regulatory T cells in long-lasting Graves disease. The time point: newly diagnosed GD, antithyroid drugs for less than 3 months. The TCR library was made from RNA extracted from PBMCs. Arm-PCR of CDR3 regions and iRepertoire HTBI primers were the basis on which TCR beta libraries were built. TCRdb recomputed calls from the multiplex PCR reads with MiXCR, one row per CDR3 protein. This sample yields more than 350,000 distinct CDR3 sequences, of which about 15% are seen a single time; 15% to 20% belongs to the top ten. These data also featured in a second study, about T cells in Graves' hyperthyroidism and ophthalmopathy.

The sequenced sample was peripheral blood mononuclear cells (PBMCs), obtained at new diagnosis, from a patient treated with antithyroid drugs. These receptors were collected from a woman aged 25-40 years with Graves disease.

Only a few counts were recorded for this clonotype. Here the CDR3 reads CASSNQLGTPTINEQFF. CDR3 DNA sequence: TGTGCCAGCAGCAACCAACTCGGGACCCCTACGATCAATGAGCAGTTCTTC. This chain uses TRBV9 with TRBJ2-1; possibly TRBD1 or TRBD2 for D (5 bases each). Germline V lookup: CDR1 SGDLS, CDR2 YYNGEE. This CDR3 is 17 amino acids long. V was trimmed by 4 bases and J by 6 bases, leaving 23 bases between them.

In its sample, this clonotype was seen many times. This rearrangement joins TRBV20-1 to TRBJ2-7, with D unresolved. Trimming pared 4 bases from V and 2 bases from J, leaving 12 bases between. The germline CDR1 and CDR2 sequences are DFQATT and SNEGSKA (reference sequence). CDR3 length: 13 amino acids. CDR3 DNA: TGCAGTGCTATCGACACTGCGACCTACGAGCAGTACTTC. Encoded protein: CSAIDTATYEQYF.

The chain joins TRBV27 to TRBJ1-5; no clear D. V was clipped by 1 base and J by 4 bases, with 5 bases between them. The germline V gene encodes CDR1 MNHEY and CDR2 SMNVEV (reference sequence). The CDR3 is made up of 13 amino acids. CDR3 nucleotide sequence: TGTGCCAGCAGTTTATTTGGGAATCAGCCCCAGCATTTT. It specifies CASSLFGNQPQHF.

There are many counts of this clonotype. The V call is TRBV6-1, the J call TRBJ2-3; 9 bases match TRBD2. With V trimmed by 3 bases and J by 10 bases, 5 bases remained unmatched. Germline assignment: CDR1 MNHNS and CDR2 SASEGT. This CDR3 comprises 13 residues. The CDR3 protein is CASSDLRGRAQYF. CDR3 DNA sequence: TGTGCCAGCAGTGACTTGCGCGGGAGGGCGCAGTATTTT.

This clonotype was counted at least ten times. The CDR3 loop reads CASSSGSSGYNEQFF. DNA of the CDR3: TGTGCCAGCAGCTCAGGATCTAGCGGGTACAATGAGCAGTTCTTC. V gene TRBV5-8 combines with J gene TRBJ2-1, with TRBD2 matching over 8 bases. Germline CDR1 reads SGHTS; CDR2 reads YDEGEE. V trimming: 3 bases; J trimming: 4 bases; junction bases outside the gene matches: 6. CDR3 size: 15 residues.

The chain combines TRBV6-1 with TRBJ2-2, with unresolved D. Trimming left V 6 bases short and J 6 bases short, with 8 bases between. Germline V lookup: CDR1 MNHNS, CDR2 SASEGT. The CDR3 covers 12 residues. The CDR3 spells CASRMGPGELFF. CDR3 in DNA: TGTGCCAGCAGGATGGGCCCCGGGGAGCTGTTTTTT.

This chain uses TRBV30 with TRBJ1-3, with D tentatively TRBD1 (6 bases). Deletions cut 5 bases from V and 1 base from J, with 15 bases between. Germline values: CDR1 GTSNPN, CDR2 SVGIG (reference sequence). The CDR3 extends over 15 amino acids. The CDR3 loop reads CAWDPTGSSGNTIYF. The CDR3, as DNA: TGTGCCTGGGATCCGACAGGTAGTTCTGGAAACACCATATATTTT.

The table lists this clonotype with a few counts. The V gene is TRBV20-1, the J gene TRBJ2-4; D could derive from TRBD1 or TRBD2 (5 bases each). The ends were cut back, 0 bases at V and 5 bases at J, with 14 bases in the middle. This CDR3 is 15 amino acids long. Germline V gene sequence: CDR1 DFQATT, CDR2 SNEGSKA (reference sequence). The CDR3: CSARDGAGSENIQYF. CDR3 bases: TGCAGTGCTAGAGACGGGGCAGGGTCAGAAAACATTCAGTACTTC.

This clonotype has a handful of counts. The chain has TRBV5-1 and TRBJ2-3; D is unclear. V shed 5 bases and J shed 5 bases, with 12 bases lying between them. CDR3 length equals 13 residues. CDR1 is SGHRS, CDR2 YFSETQ, per germline. For the CDR3, the DNA is TGCGCCAGCAGGGTTAGCAGTATAGATACGCAGTATTTT. Residues: CASRVSSIDTQYF.

This clonotype was recorded at least ten times. This sequence joins TRBV2 and TRBJ1-6, with TRBD1 as a possible D gene (5 bases). The germline V and J ends were trimmed by 6 bases and 8 bases, with 8 bases remaining between them. The CDR3 runs 12 residues. The germline V gene encodes CDR1 SNHLY and CDR2 FYNNEI. The CDR3 is CASRPRDSPLHF. The CDR3 DNA is TGTGCCAGCAGGCCCAGGGATTCACCCCTCCACTTT.

This clonotype was counted ten times or more. The chain recombines TRBV6-1 with TRBJ2-7; tentative D call: TRBD2 (7 bases). This CDR3 contains 15 residues. Per germline, CDR1 MNHNS and CDR2 SASEGT. Trimming removed 7 bases from V and 6 bases from J, with 22 bases in between. The CDR3 DNA sequence: TGTGCCAGCACCCTTCAGGAGGGGGGGATCTCCGAGCAGTACTTC. Residues: CASTLQEGGISEQYF.

About this clonotype: This sequence may be a read error, since a much larger clone differs from it by one base. This chain joins TRBV7-2 and TRBJ2-7; 7 bases line up with TRBD2. Trimming removed 11 bases from V and 4 bases from J; junction bases left unmatched: 8. The CDR3 is 12 amino acids. CDR1 and CDR2 (germline): SGHTA, FQGNSA. CDR3 amino acids: CAGEGEGYEQYF. The CDR3 DNA is TGTGCCGGCGAAGGGGAGGGGTACGAGCAGTACTTC.

The rearrangement uses TRBV2 and TRBJ2-7; D gene uncertain. In germline, CDR1 is SNHLY, CDR2 FYNNEI. V dropped 6 bases and J dropped 2 bases, with 8 bases sitting between them. CDR3 length: 12 residues. The CDR3 DNA follows: TGTGCCAGCAGGATGGAAACCTACGAGCAGTACTTC. Amino acid sequence: CASRMETYEQYF.

The rearrangement links TRBV10-3 to TRBJ2-7; 7 bases fit TRBD2. Germline CDR1 is ENHRY and CDR2 is SYGVKD. There are 13 residues in the CDR3. The junction had 13 bases not matched to a gene; V was cut back by 10 bases and J by 7 bases. CDR3 residues: CATRLGGEWEQYF. For the CDR3, the DNA is TGTGCCACCAGATTGGGGGGGGAATGGGAGCAGTACTTC.

This clonotype was found a few times. V and J are TRBV7-2 and TRBJ2-5, with 9 bases aligning to TRBD2. CDR3 size: 16 residues. Germline V lookup: CDR1 SGHTA, CDR2 FQGNSA. Trimming removed 5 bases from V and 2 bases from J; junction bases left unmatched: 9. In DNA form, the CDR3 reads TGTGCCAGCAGCCTTGGTAATGCGGGAGGGCAAGAGACCCAGTACTTC. Translation: CASSLGNAGGQETQYF.

J is TRBJ1-4 and V is TRBV6-1, with D possibly matching TRBD1 (5 bases). V lost 10 bases, J lost 0 bases, and 9 bases lay in between. There are 13 residues in the CDR3. The germline gives CDR1 MNHNS, CDR2 SASEGT. In nucleotides, the CDR3 is TGTGCCACCGCGACAGCAACTAATGAAAAACTGTTTTTT. Translation gives CATATATNEKLFF.

This clonotype was found many times. One end of the junction does not line up with germline, which may come from a read error. This chain uses TRBV2 with TRBJ2-4, with 8 bases matching TRBD1. The CDR3 has 11 residues. Germline V CDR1 and CDR2: SNHLY, FYNNEI. The DNA of the CDR3 is TGTGCCAGCAGTGGGGACAGGACCCCCAACTTC. Its translation is CASSGDRTPNF.

For this clonotype: It is unclear where the CDR3 begins or ends on the DNA, so no DNA is shown, and the CDR3 is as TCRdb lists it. This chain connects TRBV20-1 to TRBJ1-1; TRBD1 is the table's D call, not checked against the DNA. Per germline, CDR1 DFQATT and CDR2 SNEGSKA (reference sequence). Termini included, the CDR3 measures 20 amino acids. CDR3 region: CSGGSSYEQYFGPADTEAFF.

This clonotype was found many times. The chain couples TRBV20-1 to TRBJ1-1; 8 bases are a match to TRBD1. Trimming took 1 base from V and 4 from J; bases not matched to a gene: 11. The CDR3 runs 16 residues. In germline, CDR1 is DFQATT, CDR2 SNEGSKA (reference sequence). CDR3 loop: CSARGDQGALGTEAFF. In DNA form, the CDR3 reads TGCAGTGCTAGAGGTGATCAGGGGGCCCTGGGCACTGAAGCTTTCTTT.

This sequence joins TRBV28 and TRBJ1-3; TRBD1 might be the D (5 bases). This CDR3 is built from 17 residues. V was trimmed by 6 bases and J by 2 bases, leaving 20 bases between them. From germline, CDR1 is MDHEN and CDR2 SYDVKM. As DNA, the CDR3 is TGTGCCAGCAGCGGACCCCAGGGAGGCCCCACTGGAAACACCATATATTTT. It codes for CASSGPQGGPTGNTIYF.

This clonotype was seen ten or more times. This sequence joins TRBV30 and TRBJ2-7, with 7 bases aligning to TRBD1. Per the germline V gene, CDR1 is GTSNPN and CDR2 is SVGIG (reference sequence). Trimming cost V 5 bases and J 5 bases; bases outside gene matches: 15. This CDR3 contains 15 residues. The CDR3 DNA sequence: TGTGCCTGGTCGGGACAGCGAATTACAAGGAACGAGCAGTACTTC. Protein: CAWSGQRITRNEQYF.

This clonotype occurred many times. This chain links TRBV20-1 with TRBJ2-1, with 10 bases lining up with TRBD2. Germline V gene lookup returns CDR1 DFQATT and CDR2 SNEGSKA (reference sequence). This CDR3 region has 16 residues. V shed 1 base and J 5 bases; nucleotides not matched to a gene: 8. The CDR3 DNA follows: TGCAGTGCTAGAGGAGGAGGACTAGCGGAGGACAATGAGCAGTTCTTC. Amino acid sequence: CSARGGGLAEDNEQFF.

This chain links TRBV7-2 with TRBJ2-7; D is possibly TRBD1 (6 bases). V lost 1 base and J 3 bases, leaving 16 bases between the germline ends. CDR1 and CDR2 (germline): SGHTA, FQGNSA. The CDR3 totals 16 residues. This CDR3 reads CASSLEAQGWDYEQYF. CDR3 DNA: TGTGCCAGCAGCTTAGAGGCGCAGGGGTGGGACTACGAGCAGTACTTC.

The rearrangement links TRBV12-3 or TRBV12-4 to TRBJ1-5; no reliable D call. Trimming took 3 bases from V and 1 from J, leaving 13 bases between them. CDR3 length: 16 residues. For the CDR3, the DNA is TGTGCCAGCAGTTTTGAACCCCTAGGGAGCAATCAGCCCCAGCATTTT. This gives the protein CASSFEPLGSNQPQHF.

In its sample, this clonotype was seen many times. This chain uses TRBV6-2 or TRBV6-3 with TRBJ1-6; tentative D call: TRBD1 (5 bases). CDR1 and CDR2 from the germline V gene are MNHEY and SVGEGT. Trimming cost V 5 bases and J 6 bases, with 17 bases left between them. There are 16 residues in the CDR3. CDR3 sequence (DNA): TGTGCCAGCAGTGAAGGAGGGGCAGGTGGTAATTCACCCCTCCACTTT. As protein: CASSEGGAGGNSPLHF.